The source of this T cell receptor beta chain is a study of CD8+ T cells in alopecia areata. On the study more broadly: Scalp area affected, as a percentage, set the severity score of treated patients. Whole-study findings and limits: Many expanded lesional clones stayed in scalp and blood while on tofacitinib.

Treatment specified: oral pan-JAK inhibitor, 5-10 mg twice daily. Using a FACSAria, the CD4+ and CD8+ T cells were sorted from the PBMCs. Sequencing used cDNA as its template, made by extracting RNA and reverse transcribing it. TCRdb keeps only in-frame clones here, not all; method: immunoSEQ multiplex PCR. The sample yields about 200,000 clones, 55% to 70% seen once. As regards this clone: What it binds is unknown.

This TCR derives from a human donor with alopecia areata. Sequenced material: CD4+ T cells sorted from blood, taken at week 4, from a patient treated with tofacitinib.

The CDR3 region has the DNA TGTGCCACCAGCCCAGACCTGGGACAGCCGTATCAGCCCCAGCATTTT. Amino acid sequence: CATSPDLGQPYQPQHF. J is TRBJ1-5 and V is TRBV15; 7 bases agree with TRBD1. This CDR3 comprises 16 residues. Trimming cost V 5 bases and J 5 bases; bases outside gene matches: 12. Germline V gives CDR1 LNHNV, CDR2 YYDKDF (reference sequence).